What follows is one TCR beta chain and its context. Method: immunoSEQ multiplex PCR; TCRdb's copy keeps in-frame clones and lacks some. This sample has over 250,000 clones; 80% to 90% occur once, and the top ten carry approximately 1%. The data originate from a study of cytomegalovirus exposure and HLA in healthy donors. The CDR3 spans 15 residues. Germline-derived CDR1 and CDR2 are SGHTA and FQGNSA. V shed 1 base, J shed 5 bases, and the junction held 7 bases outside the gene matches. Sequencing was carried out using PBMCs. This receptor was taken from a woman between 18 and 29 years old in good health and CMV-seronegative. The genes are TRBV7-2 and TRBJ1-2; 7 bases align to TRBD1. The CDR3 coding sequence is TGTGCCAGCAGCTTAGGTGGCAGGGGGGTGTATGGCTACACCTTC. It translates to CASSLGGRGVYGYTF.